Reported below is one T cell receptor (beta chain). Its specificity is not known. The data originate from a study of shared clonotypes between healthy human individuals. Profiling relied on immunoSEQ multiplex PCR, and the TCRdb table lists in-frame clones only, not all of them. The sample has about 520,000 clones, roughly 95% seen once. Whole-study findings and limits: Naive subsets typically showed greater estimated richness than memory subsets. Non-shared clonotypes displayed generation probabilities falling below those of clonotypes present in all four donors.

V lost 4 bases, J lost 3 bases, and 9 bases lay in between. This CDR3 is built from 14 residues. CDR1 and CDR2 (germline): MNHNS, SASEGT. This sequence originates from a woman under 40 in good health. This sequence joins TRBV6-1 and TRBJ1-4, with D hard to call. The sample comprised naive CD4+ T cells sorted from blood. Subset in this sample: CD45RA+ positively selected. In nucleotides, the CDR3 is TGTGCCAGCAGTGTGGAGACTTCTAATGAAAAACTGTTTTTT. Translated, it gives CASSVETSNEKLFF.